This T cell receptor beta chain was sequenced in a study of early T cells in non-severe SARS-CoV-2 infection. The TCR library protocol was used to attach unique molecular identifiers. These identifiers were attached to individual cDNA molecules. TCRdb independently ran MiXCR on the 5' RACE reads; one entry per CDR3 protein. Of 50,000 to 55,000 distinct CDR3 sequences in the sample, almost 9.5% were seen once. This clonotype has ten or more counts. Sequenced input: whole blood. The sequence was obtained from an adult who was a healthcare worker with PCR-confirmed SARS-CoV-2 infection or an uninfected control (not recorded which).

CDR3 in DNA: TGCGCCAGCAGGGTGGGACTAGCGGGAATCAATGAGCAGTTCTTC. Its protein product is CASRVGLAGINEQFF. The chain links TRBV10-2 to TRBJ2-1; TRBD2 matches at 13 bases. Per the germline V gene, CDR1 is WSHSY and CDR2 is SAAADI. The CDR3 contains 15 residues. The V segment lost 6 bases and the J segment 6 bases; nucleotides outside the gene matches: 5.